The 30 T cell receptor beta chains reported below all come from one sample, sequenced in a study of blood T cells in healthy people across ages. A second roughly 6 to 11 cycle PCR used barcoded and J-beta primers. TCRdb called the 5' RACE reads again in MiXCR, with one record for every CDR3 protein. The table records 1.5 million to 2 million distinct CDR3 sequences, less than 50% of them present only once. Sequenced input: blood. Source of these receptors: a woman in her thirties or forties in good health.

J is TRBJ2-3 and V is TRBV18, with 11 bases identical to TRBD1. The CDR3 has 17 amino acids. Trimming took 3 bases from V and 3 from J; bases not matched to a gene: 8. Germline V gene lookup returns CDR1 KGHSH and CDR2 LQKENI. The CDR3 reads CASSPRTGGIGTDTQYF. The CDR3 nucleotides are TGTGCCAGCTCACCTCGGACAGGGGGCATCGGTACAGATACGCAGTATTTT.

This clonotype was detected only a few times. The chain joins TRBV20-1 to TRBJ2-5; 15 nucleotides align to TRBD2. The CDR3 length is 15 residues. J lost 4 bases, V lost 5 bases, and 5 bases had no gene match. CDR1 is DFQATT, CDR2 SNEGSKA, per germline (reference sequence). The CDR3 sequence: CSASRTSGGAETQYF. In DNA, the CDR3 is TGCAGTGCTTCCAGGACTAGCGGGGGGGCAGAGACCCAGTACTTC.

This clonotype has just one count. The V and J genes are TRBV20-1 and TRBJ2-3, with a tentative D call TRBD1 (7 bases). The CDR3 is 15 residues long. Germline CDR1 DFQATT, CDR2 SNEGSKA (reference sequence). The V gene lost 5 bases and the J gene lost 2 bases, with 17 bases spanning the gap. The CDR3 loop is CSALGAGGPTDTQYF. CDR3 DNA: TGCAGTGCTCTCGGAGCAGGGGGGCCCACAGATACGCAGTATTTT.

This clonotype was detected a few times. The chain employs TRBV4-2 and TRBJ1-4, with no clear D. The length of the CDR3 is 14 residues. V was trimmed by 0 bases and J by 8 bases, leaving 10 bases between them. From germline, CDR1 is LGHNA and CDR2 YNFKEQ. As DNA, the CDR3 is TGTGCCAGCAGCCAAGAAAGCGGAAACGAAAAACTGTTTTTT. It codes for CASSQESGNEKLFF.

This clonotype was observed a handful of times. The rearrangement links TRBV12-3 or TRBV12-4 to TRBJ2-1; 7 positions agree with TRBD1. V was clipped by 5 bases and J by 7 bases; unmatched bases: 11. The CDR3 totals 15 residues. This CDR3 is CASSPRQGGLNEQFF. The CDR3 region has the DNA TGTGCCAGCAGTCCCCGACAGGGTGGGTTGAATGAGCAGTTCTTC.

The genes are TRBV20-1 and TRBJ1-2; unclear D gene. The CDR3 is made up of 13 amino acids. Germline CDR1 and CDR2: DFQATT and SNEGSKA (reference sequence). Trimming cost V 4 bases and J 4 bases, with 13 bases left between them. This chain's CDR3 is CSATTLGSYGYTF. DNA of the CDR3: TGCAGTGCTACCACCCTAGGTTCCTATGGCTACACCTTC.

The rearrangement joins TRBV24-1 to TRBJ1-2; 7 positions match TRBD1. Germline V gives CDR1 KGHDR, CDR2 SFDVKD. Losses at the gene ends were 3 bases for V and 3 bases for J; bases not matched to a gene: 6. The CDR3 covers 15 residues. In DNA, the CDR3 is TGTGCCACCAGTGATCCCCGACAGGGAGACTATGGCTACACCTTC. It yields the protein CATSDPRQGDYGYTF.

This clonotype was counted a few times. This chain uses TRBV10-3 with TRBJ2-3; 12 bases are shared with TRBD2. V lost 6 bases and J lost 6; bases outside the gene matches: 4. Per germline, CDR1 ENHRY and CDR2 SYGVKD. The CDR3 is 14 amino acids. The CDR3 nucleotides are TGTGCCATCAGCGGACTAGCGGGGATGGATACGCAGTATTTT. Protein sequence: CAISGLAGMDTQYF.

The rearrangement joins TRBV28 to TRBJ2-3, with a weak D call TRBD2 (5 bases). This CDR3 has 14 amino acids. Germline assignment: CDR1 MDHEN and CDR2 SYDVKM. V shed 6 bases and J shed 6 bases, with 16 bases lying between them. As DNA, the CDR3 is TGTGCCAGCAGAAGCGGAGATCACAAGGATACGCAGTATTTT. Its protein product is CASRSGDHKDTQYF.

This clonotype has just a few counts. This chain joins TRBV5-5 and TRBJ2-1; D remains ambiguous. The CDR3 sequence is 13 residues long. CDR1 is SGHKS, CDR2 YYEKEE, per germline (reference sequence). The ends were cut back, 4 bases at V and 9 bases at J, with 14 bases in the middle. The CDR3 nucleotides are TGTGCCAGCAGCCTTACACCCTTTGCTGAGCAGTTCTTC. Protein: CASSLTPFAEQFF.

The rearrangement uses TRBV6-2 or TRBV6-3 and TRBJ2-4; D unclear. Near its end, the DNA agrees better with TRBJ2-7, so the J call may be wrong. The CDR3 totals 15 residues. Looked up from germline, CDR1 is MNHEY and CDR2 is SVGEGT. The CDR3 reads CASSNAAYSGYEQYF. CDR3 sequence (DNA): TGTGCCAGCAGTAATGCCGCCTATTCAGGCTACGAGCAGTACTTC.

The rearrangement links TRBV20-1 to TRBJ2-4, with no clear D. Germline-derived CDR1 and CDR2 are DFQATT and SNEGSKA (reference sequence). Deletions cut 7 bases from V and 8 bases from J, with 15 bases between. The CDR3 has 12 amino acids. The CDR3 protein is CSVSSASYIQYF. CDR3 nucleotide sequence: TGCAGTGTTTCGTCGGCCAGTTACATTCAGTACTTC.

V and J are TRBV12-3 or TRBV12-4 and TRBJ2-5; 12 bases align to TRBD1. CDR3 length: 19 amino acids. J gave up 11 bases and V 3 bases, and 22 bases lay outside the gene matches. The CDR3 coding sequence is TGTGCCAGCAGTTTTCCGGGACAGGGGGCCCTTAATGGGGTCAATGAGCAGTACTTC. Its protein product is CASSFPGQGALNGVNEQYF.

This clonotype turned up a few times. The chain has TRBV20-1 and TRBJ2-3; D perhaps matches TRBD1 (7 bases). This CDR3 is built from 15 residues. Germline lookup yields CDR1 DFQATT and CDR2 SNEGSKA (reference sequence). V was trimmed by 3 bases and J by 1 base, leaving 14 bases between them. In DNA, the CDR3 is TGCAGTGCTAGTCGGGGGACAGCGGGCACAGATACGCAGTATTTT. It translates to CSASRGTAGTDTQYF.

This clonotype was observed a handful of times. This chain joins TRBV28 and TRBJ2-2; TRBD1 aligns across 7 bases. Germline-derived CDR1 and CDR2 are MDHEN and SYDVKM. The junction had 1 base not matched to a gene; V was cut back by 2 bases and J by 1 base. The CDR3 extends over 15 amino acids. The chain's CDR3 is CASSLRGLNTGELFF. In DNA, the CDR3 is TGTGCCAGCAGTTTAAGGGGGCTGAACACCGGGGAGCTGTTTTTT.

For the CDR3, the DNA is TGCGCCAGCAGCCAACCCGGACTAGCGGAGACCCAAGAGACCCAGTACTTC. It translates to CASSQPGLAETQETQYF. The chain recombines TRBV4-1 with TRBJ2-5; 10 positions agree with TRBD2. The germline V gene has CDR1 MGHRA and CDR2 YSYEKL. V was clipped by 2 bases and J by 1 base; unmatched bases: 7. The CDR3 runs 17 residues.

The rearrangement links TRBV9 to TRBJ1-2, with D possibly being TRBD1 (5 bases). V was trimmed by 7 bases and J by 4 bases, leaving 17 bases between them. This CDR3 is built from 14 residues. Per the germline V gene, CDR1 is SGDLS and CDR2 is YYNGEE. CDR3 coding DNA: TGTGCCAGCGCAGGACAATTTCCCCTCTATGGCTACACCTTC. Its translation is CASAGQFPLYGYTF.

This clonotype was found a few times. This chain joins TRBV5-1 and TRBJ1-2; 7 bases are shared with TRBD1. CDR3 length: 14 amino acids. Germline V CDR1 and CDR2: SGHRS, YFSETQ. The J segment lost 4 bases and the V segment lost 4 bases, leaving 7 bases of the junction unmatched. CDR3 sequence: CASSRGQTPYGYTF. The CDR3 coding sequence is TGCGCCAGCAGCCGGGGACAGACCCCCTATGGCTACACCTTC.

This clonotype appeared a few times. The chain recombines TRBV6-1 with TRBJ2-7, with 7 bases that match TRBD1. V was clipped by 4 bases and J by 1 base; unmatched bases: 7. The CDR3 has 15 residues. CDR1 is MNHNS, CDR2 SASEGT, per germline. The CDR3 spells CASSGTGTASYEQYF. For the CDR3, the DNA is TGTGCCAGCAGTGGAACCGGGACAGCTTCCTACGAGCAGTACTTC.

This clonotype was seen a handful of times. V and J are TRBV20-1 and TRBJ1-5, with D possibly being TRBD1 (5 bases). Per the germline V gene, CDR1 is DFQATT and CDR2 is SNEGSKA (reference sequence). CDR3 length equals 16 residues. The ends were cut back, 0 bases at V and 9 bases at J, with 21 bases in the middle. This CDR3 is CSARDGGEGALGPQHF. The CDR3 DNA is TGCAGTGCTAGAGATGGGGGGGAAGGGGCCCTGGGGCCCCAGCATTTT.

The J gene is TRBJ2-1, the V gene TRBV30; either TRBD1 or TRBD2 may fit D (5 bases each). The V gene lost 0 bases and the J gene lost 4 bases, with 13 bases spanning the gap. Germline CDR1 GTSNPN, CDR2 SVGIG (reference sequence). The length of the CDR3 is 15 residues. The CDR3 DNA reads TGTGCCTGGAGTGTACAGGAGCGGCGATACAATGAGCAGTTCTTC. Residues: CAWSVQERRYNEQFF.

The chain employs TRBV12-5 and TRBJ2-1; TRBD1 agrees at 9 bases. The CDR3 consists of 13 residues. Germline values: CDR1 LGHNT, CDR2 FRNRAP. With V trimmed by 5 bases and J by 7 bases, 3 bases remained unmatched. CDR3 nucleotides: TGTGCTAGTGGTCGGACAGGGGAGAATGAGCAGTTCTTC. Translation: CASGRTGENEQFF. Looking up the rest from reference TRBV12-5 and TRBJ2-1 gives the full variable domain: DARVTQTPRHKVTEMGQEVTMRCQPILGHNTVFWYRQTMMQGLELLAYFRNRAPLDDSGMPKDRFSAEMPDATLATLKIQPSEPRDSAVYFCASGRTGENEQFFGPGTRLTVL.

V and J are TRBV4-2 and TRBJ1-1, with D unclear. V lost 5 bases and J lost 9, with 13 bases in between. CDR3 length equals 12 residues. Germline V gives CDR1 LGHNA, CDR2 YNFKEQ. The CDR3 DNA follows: TGTGCCAGCAGCTACGAGGAGGGAAAAGCTTTCTTT. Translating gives CASSYEEGKAFF.

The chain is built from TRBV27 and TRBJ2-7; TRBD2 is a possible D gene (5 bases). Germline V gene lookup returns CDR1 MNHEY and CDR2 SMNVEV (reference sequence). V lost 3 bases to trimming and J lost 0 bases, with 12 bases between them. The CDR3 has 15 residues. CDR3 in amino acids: CASSLSSAGSYEQYF. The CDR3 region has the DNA TGTGCCAGCAGTTTGAGTAGCGCTGGCTCCTACGAGCAGTACTTC.

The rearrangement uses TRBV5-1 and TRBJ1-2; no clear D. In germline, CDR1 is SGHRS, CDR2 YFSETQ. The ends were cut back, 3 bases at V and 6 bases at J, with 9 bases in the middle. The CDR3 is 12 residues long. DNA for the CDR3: TGCGCCAGCAGCTCCGACCAAGATGGCTACACCTTC. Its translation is CASSSDQDGYTF. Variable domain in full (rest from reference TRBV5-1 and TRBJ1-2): KAGVTQTPRYLIKTRGQQVTLSCSPISGHRSVSWYQQTPGQGLQFLFEYFSETQRNKGNFPGRFSGRQFSNSRSEMNVSTLELGDSALYLCASSSDQDGYTFGSGTRLTVV.

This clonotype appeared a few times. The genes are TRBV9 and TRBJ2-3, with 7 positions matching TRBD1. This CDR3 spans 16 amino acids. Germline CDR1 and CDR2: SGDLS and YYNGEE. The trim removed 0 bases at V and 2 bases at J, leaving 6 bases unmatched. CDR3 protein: CASSVDKQGYTDTQYF. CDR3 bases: TGTGCCAGCAGCGTAGATAAACAGGGGTACACAGATACGCAGTATTTT. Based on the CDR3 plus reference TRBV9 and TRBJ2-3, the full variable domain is DSGVTQTPKHLITATGQRVTLRCSPRSGDLSVYWYQQSLDQGLQFLIQYYNGEERAKGNILERFSAQQFPDLHSELNLSSLELGDSALYFCASSVDKQGYTDTQYFGPGTRLTVL.

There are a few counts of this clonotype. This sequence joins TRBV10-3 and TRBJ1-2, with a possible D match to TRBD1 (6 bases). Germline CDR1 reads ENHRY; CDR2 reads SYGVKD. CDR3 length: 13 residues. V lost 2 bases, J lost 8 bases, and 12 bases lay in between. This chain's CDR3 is CAISEVRGEGYTF. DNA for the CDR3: TGTGCCATCAGTGAGGTCAGGGGTGAGGGCTACACCTTC.

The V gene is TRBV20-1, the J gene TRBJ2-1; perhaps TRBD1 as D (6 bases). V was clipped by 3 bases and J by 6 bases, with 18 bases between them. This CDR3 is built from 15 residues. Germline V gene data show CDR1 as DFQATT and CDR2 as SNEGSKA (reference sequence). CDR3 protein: CSASRLVPRGNEQFF. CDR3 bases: TGCAGTGCTAGTCGGCTAGTCCCCAGGGGCAATGAGCAGTTCTTC.

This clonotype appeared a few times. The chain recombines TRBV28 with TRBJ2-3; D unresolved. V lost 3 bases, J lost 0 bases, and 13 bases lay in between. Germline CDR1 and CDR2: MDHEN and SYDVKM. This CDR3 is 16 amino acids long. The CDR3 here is CASSFASRLSTDTQYF. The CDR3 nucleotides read TGTGCCAGCAGTTTCGCGTCGCGCCTTAGCACAGATACGCAGTATTTT.

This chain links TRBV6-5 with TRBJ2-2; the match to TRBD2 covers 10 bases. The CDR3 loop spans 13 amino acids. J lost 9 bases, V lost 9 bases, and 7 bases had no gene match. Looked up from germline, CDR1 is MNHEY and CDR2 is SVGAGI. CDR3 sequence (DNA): TGTGCCAGTACTAGCGGGGAGTCCAGGGAGCTGTTTTTT. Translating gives CASTSGESRELFF.